Presented here are 22 T cell receptor beta chains from one specimen sequenced in a study of shared clonotypes between healthy human individuals. Terminally differentiated effector memory CD45RA+ cells were left out of the naive CD8 fraction, which was CD45RO-negative and positively selected for CCR7. Sequenced by immunoSEQ multiplex PCR; TCRdb stores in-frame clones only, minus some. The repertoire holds about 2.2 million clones, with just over 90% as singletons. The sample comprised naive CD8+ T cells from PBMCs. These receptors were taken from a man younger than 35 in good health. Some clones in this sample may be carry-over from other donors' samples.

The genes are TRBV28 and TRBJ2-7; D perhaps matches TRBD1 (6 bases). V was trimmed by 5 bases and J by 2 bases, leaving 13 bases between them. Germline V gene data show CDR1 as MDHEN and CDR2 as SYDVKM. This CDR3 is built from 14 residues. The CDR3 bases are TGTGCCAGCAGTCCCCGGACAGAGCCCTACGAGCAGTACTTC. Translated, it gives CASSPRTEPYEQYF.

The chain carries TRBV27 and TRBJ2-2, with D uncertain. The CDR3 has 13 residues. Germline V gene lookup returns CDR1 MNHEY and CDR2 SMNVEV (reference sequence). V lost 4 bases and J lost 7, with 10 bases in between. CDR3 nucleotide sequence: TGTGCCAGCAGTTCCGCTATATTCGGGGAGCTGTTTTTT. Amino acid sequence: CASSSAIFGELFF.

Only one count was recorded for this clone. This chain connects TRBV2 to TRBJ2-3; D not resolved. Per germline, CDR1 SNHLY and CDR2 FYNNEI. The CDR3 has 11 residues. The germline V and J ends were trimmed by 7 bases and 8 bases, with 10 bases remaining between them. The CDR3 here is CASIRTGTQYF. DNA for the CDR3: TGTGCCAGCATTCGGACCGGTACGCAGTATTTT.

The chain is built from TRBV29-1 and TRBJ2-1, with TRBD2 identical over 9 bases. This CDR3 comprises 13 residues. The V gene's germline CDR1 is SQVTM and CDR2 ANQGSEA. V lost 7 bases, J lost 7 bases, and 8 bases stayed unmatched. CDR3 nucleotides: TGCAGCGCCGGTAGCGGGAGTGTGAATGAGCAGTTCTTC. Amino acid sequence: CSAGSGSVNEQFF.

This rearrangement joins TRBV9 to TRBJ2-1; the match to TRBD2 covers 12 bases. Germline trimming cut 1 base from V and 4 bases from J; bases unmatched to any gene: 3. The CDR3 runs 16 residues. Per the germline V gene, CDR1 is SGDLS and CDR2 is YYNGEE. The CDR3 coding sequence is TGTGCCAGCAGCGTACCTAGCGGGAGGGGATACAATGAGCAGTTCTTC. The encoded protein is CASSVPSGRGYNEQFF.

The chain links TRBV7-9 to TRBJ2-1; D possibly uses TRBD1 or TRBD2 (5 bases each). Trimming took 1 base from V and 0 from J, leaving 10 bases between them. Germline CDR1 SEHNR, CDR2 FQNEAQ (reference sequence). The CDR3 runs 16 residues. The CDR3 is CASSLGGTHSYNEQFF. In DNA form, the CDR3 reads TGTGCCAGCAGCTTAGGGGGGACCCACTCCTACAATGAGCAGTTCTTC.

This rearrangement joins TRBV30 to TRBJ2-1; D is unresolved. The CDR3 is 13 residues long. V lost 8 bases and J lost 0, with 11 bases in between. Germline V gene lookup returns CDR1 GTSNPN and CDR2 SVGIG (reference sequence). The CDR3 sequence: CAGRTGSYNEQFF. The CDR3 bases are TGTGCCGGTCGGACGGGCTCCTACAATGAGCAGTTCTTC.

The chain is built from TRBV1 and TRBJ2-1; the listed D gene, TRBD2, was not tested against the DNA. TRBV1 is noted as a pseudogene. CDR3 size: 20 residues. CDR3: CTSSQGLGLGTSCQDNEQFF. The CDR3 DNA reads as TGCACCAGCAGCCAAGGACTCGGGTTAGGCACATCGTGCCAAGACAATGAGCAGTTCTTC.

This chain uses TRBV5-1 with TRBJ2-1; 8 nucleotides agree with TRBD2. The germline gives CDR1 SGHRS, CDR2 YFSETQ. The J segment lost 12 bases and the V segment lost 3 bases, leaving 5 bases of the junction unmatched. The CDR3 length is 12 residues. The chain's CDR3 is CASSSGTSSQFF. CDR3 DNA sequence: TGCGCCAGCAGCTCGGGGACTAGTTCGCAGTTCTTC. Complete variable domain (other parts from reference TRBV5-1 and TRBJ2-1): KAGVTQTPRYLIKTRGQQVTLSCSPISGHRSVSWYQQTPGQGLQFLFEYFSETQRNKGNFPGRFSGRQFSNSRSEMNVSTLELGDSALYLCASSSGTSSQFFGPGTRLTVL.

This clone occurred a few times. The chain is built from TRBV19 and TRBJ1-2, with D perhaps TRBD1 (6 bases). Germline V CDR1 and CDR2: LNHDA, SQIVND (reference sequence). The CDR3 consists of 14 residues. V was shortened by 4 bases and J by 4 bases, with 13 bases between the two germline ends. Here the CDR3 DNA reads TGTGCCAGTAGTACCCGGACAGAGGCCTATGGCTACACCTTC. Translating gives CASSTRTEAYGYTF.

The chain joins TRBV15 to TRBJ2-7, with D hard to call. The CDR3 covers 14 residues. The V end was cut by 1 base, the J end by 3 bases, with 10 bases between. Germline lookup yields CDR1 LNHNV and CDR2 YYDKDF (reference sequence). DNA for the CDR3: TGTGCCACCAGCAGAGGCAGCTCATTCTACGAGCAGTACTTC. It codes for CATSRGSSFYEQYF.

In this sample, this clone turned up once. The V call is TRBV7-9, the J call TRBJ2-5; unclear D gene. CDR3 length: 14 amino acids. V dropped 4 bases and J dropped 2 bases, with 11 bases sitting between them. Per germline, CDR1 SEHNR and CDR2 FQNEAQ (reference sequence). CDR3 sequence: CASSSAEIQETQYF. In DNA, the CDR3 is TGTGCCAGCAGCTCTGCAGAGATACAAGAGACCCAGTACTTC. Combining the CDR3 with reference TRBV7-9 and TRBJ2-5 gives the whole variable domain DTGVSQNPRHKITKRGQNVTFRCDPISEHNRLYWYRQTLGQGPEFLTYFQNEAQLEKSRLLSDRFSAERPKGSFSTLEIQRTEQGDSAMYLCASSSAEIQETQYFGPGTRLLVL.

The chain uses TRBV25-1 and TRBJ1-2; D is possibly TRBD1 (5 bases). The CDR3 has 15 residues. CDR1 and CDR2 from the germline V gene are MGHDK and SYGVNS. V lost 1 base and J lost 2, with 11 bases in between. CDR3 in amino acids: CASSEWGSSNYGYTF. The CDR3 nucleotides are TGTGCCAGCAGTGAATGGGGCAGCTCCAACTATGGCTACACCTTC.

The chain uses TRBV5-4 and TRBJ1-1; D ambiguous. This CDR3 region has 15 residues. Between the trimmed V and J ends, which lost 0 bases and 2 bases, there was a span of 11 bases. CDR1 SGHNT and CDR2 YYREEE come from the germline V gene (reference sequence). This CDR3 reads CASSLAGPGNTEAFF. CDR3 nucleotide sequence: TGTGCCAGCAGCTTGGCCGGTCCGGGTAACACTGAAGCTTTCTTT.

J is TRBJ2-7 and V is TRBV25-1; D is perhaps TRBD1 or TRBD2 (7 bases each). V lost 7 bases and J 4 bases, leaving 17 bases between the germline ends. Per germline, CDR1 MGHDK and CDR2 SYGVNS. The CDR3 covers 14 residues. The CDR3, as DNA: TGTGCCAGCAATCCACCAGGGGGGGCATACGAGCAGTACTTC. Translation gives CASNPPGGAYEQYF.

The rearrangement links TRBV5-5 to TRBJ2-7, with a possible D match to TRBD1 (5 bases). Germline CDR1 SGHKS, CDR2 YYEKEE (reference sequence). CDR3 length: 14 amino acids. V lost 1 base and J 3 bases, leaving 11 bases between the germline ends. In nucleotides, the CDR3 is TGTGCCAGCAGCTTGTCCAGGGCGAACTACGAGCAGTACTTC. Its translation: CASSLSRANYEQYF.

Comment on this clone: Distinct nucleotide sequences in the sample also encode this CDR3. The chain has TRBV5-1 and TRBJ2-3; 9 bases align to TRBD1. The length of the CDR3 is 16 residues. The V and J ends lost 0 bases and 1 base, in that order; junction bases with no gene match: 3. In germline, CDR1 is SGHRS, CDR2 YFSETQ. This chain's CDR3 is CASSLARTGGTDTQYF. In nucleotides, the CDR3 is TGCGCCAGCAGCTTGGCCCGGACAGGGGGCACAGATACGCAGTATTTT.

This clone occurred once. The rearrangement joins TRBV4-2 to TRBJ2-7, with D unclear. The CDR3 sequence is 15 residues long. CDR1 is LGHNA and CDR2 is YNFKEQ in the germline V gene. V was trimmed by 1 base and J by 1 base, leaving 11 bases between them. The CDR3 here is CASSQGLGSSYEQYF. Here the CDR3 DNA reads TGTGCCAGCAGCCAAGGTCTTGGCAGTTCCTACGAGCAGTACTTC.

CDR3 amino acids: CASRSGEGNQPQHF. CDR3 DNA sequence: TGTGCCAGCAGGAGCGGCGAGGGTAACCAGCCCCAGCATTTT. The chain combines TRBV27 with TRBJ1-5, with unresolved D. The germline V gene encodes CDR1 MNHEY and CDR2 SMNVEV (reference sequence). The germline V and J ends were trimmed by 6 bases and 7 bases, with 16 bases remaining between them. The CDR3 is made up of 14 amino acids.

The chain is built from TRBV30 and TRBJ1-6, with D perhaps TRBD1 (5 bases). Germline CDR1 GTSNPN, CDR2 SVGIG (reference sequence). Trimming took 2 bases from V and 4 from J, leaving 12 bases between them. The CDR3 contains 15 residues. The CDR3 region is CAWSSGVGYNSPLHF. CDR3 DNA sequence: TGTGCCTGGAGTTCGGGGGTCGGGTATAATTCACCCCTCCACTTT.

The chain uses TRBV7-6 and TRBJ2-1; D is possibly TRBD2 (5 bases). In germline, CDR1 is SGHVS, CDR2 FNYEAQ. The V and J ends lost 5 bases and 10 bases respectively, with 15 bases between them. CDR3 length equals 13 residues. The CDR3 DNA sequence: TGTGCCAGCAGCCCCCGAGGGCCGGAGGAGCAGTTCTTC. This gives the protein CASSPRGPEEQFF.

The count of this clone is one. The chain joins TRBV7-9 to TRBJ2-3, with no clear D. Per germline, CDR1 SEHNR and CDR2 FQNEAQ (reference sequence). V was trimmed by 6 bases and J by 2 bases, leaving 6 bases between them. CDR3 length equals 12 residues. Here the CDR3 DNA reads TGTGCCAGCAGATCTACCACAGATACGCAGTATTTT. Translating gives CASRSTTDTQYF.